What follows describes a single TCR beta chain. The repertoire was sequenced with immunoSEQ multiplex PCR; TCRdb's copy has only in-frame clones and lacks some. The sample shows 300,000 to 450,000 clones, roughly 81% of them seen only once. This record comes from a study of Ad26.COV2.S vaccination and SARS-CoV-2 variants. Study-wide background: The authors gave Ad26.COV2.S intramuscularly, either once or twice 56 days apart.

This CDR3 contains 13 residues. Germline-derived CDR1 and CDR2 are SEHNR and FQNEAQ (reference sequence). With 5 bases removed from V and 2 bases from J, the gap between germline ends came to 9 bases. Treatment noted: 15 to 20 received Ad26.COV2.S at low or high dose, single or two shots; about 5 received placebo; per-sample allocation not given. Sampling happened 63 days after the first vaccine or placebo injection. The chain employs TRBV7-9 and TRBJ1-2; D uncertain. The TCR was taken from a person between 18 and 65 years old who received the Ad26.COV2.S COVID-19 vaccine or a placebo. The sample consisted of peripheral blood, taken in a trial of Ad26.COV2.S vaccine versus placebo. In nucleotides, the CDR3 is TGTGCCAGCAGCGCCGTAGGGAACTATGGCTACACCTTC. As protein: CASSAVGNYGYTF.